The 27 T cell receptor beta chains reported below all come from one sample, sequenced in a study of post-analysis software for immune sequencing data. Findings and limits, study-wide: Controls showed lower frequencies than patients for five TRBV segments, and TRBV5-6, TRBV5-1 and TRBV20-1 were among these.

Tagging with unique molecular identifiers was a feature of the TCR beta cDNA libraries. TCRdb passed the PCR reads through MiXCR, listing each CDR3 protein once. This sample has hundreds of thousands of distinct CDR3 sequences; approximately 59% occur once, and the top ten carry about 11%. Their cognate antigens are unknown. Sequencing was done on a sample of blood. The receptor source for this set is a girl aged 2-10 years with multiple sclerosis.

The chain joins TRBV7-2 to TRBJ1-2; perhaps TRBD1 as D (5 bases). In germline, CDR1 is SGHTA, CDR2 FQGNSA. V lost 4 bases, J lost 2 bases, and 14 bases lay in between. This CDR3 is 15 amino acids long. This chain's CDR3 is CASSSRGGPNYGYTF. DNA of the CDR3: TGTGCCAGCAGCTCGCGGGGGGGACCCAACTATGGCTACACCTTC.

The chain links TRBV12-3 or TRBV12-4 to TRBJ2-7; the D gene is possibly TRBD1 (6 bases). The V end was cut by 6 bases, the J end by 5 bases, with 23 bases between. This CDR3 is 16 amino acids long. CDR3 DNA sequence: TGTGCCAGCAGCTCCCTACAGGGATCAATCGACGACGAGCAGTACTTC. Residues: CASSSLQGSIDDEQYF.

Only a few counts were recorded for this clonotype. V gene TRBV5-1 combines with J gene TRBJ2-1, with 7 bases matching TRBD2. CDR3 length: 22 amino acids. V lost 4 bases to trimming and J lost 1 base; unmatched junction nucleotides: 26. CDR1 and CDR2 (germline): SGHRS, YFSETQ. In DNA, the CDR3 is TGCGCCAGCAGCGTCTGGGAGGATCAGGAGGGCGGGAGCCCCTTATCCTACAATGAGCAGTTCTTC. As protein: CASSVWEDQEGGSPLSYNEQFF.

This clonotype appeared a single time. The chain employs TRBV12-3 or TRBV12-4 and TRBJ2-1, with 7 bases lining up with TRBD1. The trim removed 1 base at V and 7 bases at J, leaving 4 bases unmatched. CDR3 size: 14 residues. The CDR3, as DNA: TGTGCCAGCAGTTTAGAGGGGGCAAGTAATGAGCAGTTCTTC. Translating gives CASSLEGASNEQFF.

The chain recombines TRBV24-1 with TRBJ2-1, with a possible D match to TRBD1 (5 bases). V lost 0 bases and J 0 bases, leaving 8 bases between the germline ends. The CDR3 contains 16 residues. Germline CDR1 KGHDR, CDR2 SFDVKD. The CDR3 nucleotides read TGTGCCACCAGTGATTTGACCAGGGTCTCCTACAATGAGCAGTTCTTC. Translation: CATSDLTRVSYNEQFF.

The chain recombines TRBV7-9 with TRBJ1-4, with no clear D. V was clipped by 1 base and J by 5 bases, with 11 bases between them. CDR3 length: 15 residues. Germline values: CDR1 SEHNR, CDR2 FQNEAQ (reference sequence). CDR3 nucleotides: TGTGCCAGCAGCTTAGGCGACTCAGTGAATGAAAAACTGTTTTTT. Protein: CASSLGDSVNEKLFF.

This chain joins TRBV19 and TRBJ2-5; TRBD1 matches 7 bases. The end of the DNA fits TRBJ2-7 better, so the J call may be wrong. CDR1 is LNHDA and CDR2 is SQIVND in the germline V gene (reference sequence). The length of the CDR3 is 14 residues. The CDR3 spells CASSYRGPPYEQYF. CDR3 sequence (DNA): TGTGCCAGTAGCTACAGGGGACCACCTTACGAGCAGTACTTC.

The chain has TRBV6-1 and TRBJ2-7; D remains ambiguous. V lost 3 bases and J lost 3, with 9 bases in between. This CDR3 comprises 13 residues. Germline CDR1 and CDR2: MNHNS and SASEGT. CDR3 protein: CASSELGFYEQYF. The CDR3 DNA is TGTGCCAGCAGTGAGCTTGGGTTCTACGAGCAGTACTTC.

The rearrangement joins TRBV5-1 to TRBJ2-3; the D is unclear. This CDR3 is built from 13 residues. V lost 5 bases to trimming and J lost 2 bases, with 9 bases between them. CDR1 is SGHRS, CDR2 YFSETQ, per germline. CDR3 sequence: CASRDGYTDTQYF. CDR3 DNA: TGCGCCAGCAGGGACGGATACACAGATACGCAGTATTTT.

The chain employs TRBV29-1 and TRBJ1-1; D remains ambiguous. Germline assignment: CDR1 SQVTM and CDR2 ANQGSEA. The V and J ends lost 3 bases and 11 bases respectively, with 19 bases between them. This CDR3 has 13 residues. CDR3 sequence (DNA): TGCAGCGTTGAGGGCCGTTCCGCGCGGCAGGCTTTCTTT. Translation gives CSVEGRSARQAFF.

The rearrangement joins TRBV12-3 or TRBV12-4 to TRBJ1-5; the D gene is possibly TRBD1 (5 bases). The CDR3 consists of 16 residues. Trimming removed 3 bases at V and 0 bases at J, with 12 bases between. CDR3 protein: CASSLGGINSNQPQHF. DNA of the CDR3: TGTGCCAGCAGTTTGGGGGGAATTAATAGCAATCAGCCCCAGCATTTT.

This clonotype was seen more than once but under ten times. J is TRBJ2-7 and V is TRBV29-1; no clear D. Between the trimmed V and J ends, which lost 6 bases and 0 bases, there was a span of 12 bases. The CDR3 has 13 residues. Germline assignment: CDR1 SQVTM and CDR2 ANQGSEA. The CDR3 here is CSVSPRASYEQYF. The CDR3 DNA sequence: TGCAGCGTCTCCCCCCGGGCCTCCTACGAGCAGTACTTC.

This chain links TRBV2 with TRBJ2-5; possible D gene TRBD2, 7 bases. The V and J ends lost 4 bases and 3 bases respectively, with 18 bases between them. This CDR3 is 16 amino acids long. Looked up from germline, CDR1 is SNHLY and CDR2 is FYNNEI. CDR3 in amino acids: CASSGGLSTGKETQYF. In DNA, the CDR3 is TGTGCCAGCAGTGGGGGACTATCGACAGGAAAAGAGACCCAGTACTTC.

The chain carries TRBV7-9 and TRBJ1-1, with D unclear. The CDR3 runs 14 residues. Germline CDR1 reads SEHNR; CDR2 reads FQNEAQ (reference sequence). V gave up 0 bases and J gave up 5 bases, with 10 bases separating them. The CDR3 sequence: CASSLALGWTEAFF. The DNA for the CDR3 is TGTGCCAGCAGCTTAGCGCTGGGCTGGACTGAAGCTTTCTTT.

The chain employs TRBV6-5 and TRBJ2-1; TRBD2 agrees at 13 bases. The V gene end was trimmed by 5 bases and the J gene end by 6 bases; junction bases not matched to a gene: 4. The CDR3 length is 15 residues. Germline CDR1 and CDR2: MNHEY and SVGAGI. CDR3 DNA: TGTGCCAGCAGTATCACTAGCGGGGGGGCCAATGAGCAGTTCTTC. It yields the protein CASSITSGGANEQFF.

V usage is TRBV20-1 and J usage is TRBJ1-5; D unclear. The V end was cut by 6 bases, the J end by 5 bases, with 14 bases between. Looked up from germline, CDR1 is DFQATT and CDR2 is SNEGSKA (reference sequence). The CDR3 extends over 13 amino acids. As DNA, the CDR3 is TGCAGTGCCCACACTGATTCGGATCAGCCCCAGCATTTT. Translated: CSAHTDSDQPQHF.

The chain uses TRBV10-2 and TRBJ2-7; possible D gene TRBD2, 6 bases. Germline V gene lookup returns CDR1 WSHSY and CDR2 SAAADI. Trimming removed 2 bases at V and 2 bases at J, with 13 bases between. The CDR3 consists of 15 residues. The CDR3 region is CASSEGGEGPYEQYF. DNA for the CDR3: TGCGCCAGCAGTGAGGGAGGGGAAGGGCCCTACGAGCAGTACTTC.

The chain links TRBV7-9 to TRBJ1-6; perhaps TRBD1 as D (6 bases). The CDR3 loop spans 14 amino acids. From germline, CDR1 is SEHNR and CDR2 FQNEAQ (reference sequence). V lost 6 bases to trimming and J lost 13 bases, with 19 bases between them. CDR3: CASSQGAGEAPLHF. The CDR3 DNA reads TGTGCCAGCAGTCAAGGGGCAGGGGAAGCCCCCCTCCACTTT.

This clonotype was seen a handful of times. J is TRBJ2-3 and V is TRBV25-1, with D perhaps matching TRBD2 (5 bases). V lost 7 bases to trimming and J lost 2 bases, with 13 bases between them. This CDR3 region has 14 residues. CDR1 MGHDK and CDR2 SYGVNS come from the germline V gene. The CDR3 loop is CASTGLHYTDTQYF. As DNA, the CDR3 is TGTGCCAGCACTGGACTCCACTACACAGATACGCAGTATTTT.

The chain combines TRBV20-1 with TRBJ2-1; possibly TRBD2 for D (6 bases). Matching the DNA end better, TRBJ2-7 makes the J call doubtful. The length of the CDR3 is 14 residues. The germline V gene encodes CDR1 DFQATT and CDR2 SNEGSKA (reference sequence). The CDR3 loop is CSAPGTYSYNEQYF. The CDR3 DNA reads TGCAGTGCCCCCGGGACTTACTCCTACAATGAGCAGTACTTC.

At least ten counts were recorded for this clonotype. The rearrangement uses TRBV12-3 or TRBV12-4 and TRBJ1-1, with D perhaps matching TRBD1 (5 bases). CDR3 length: 13 amino acids. V was trimmed by 6 bases and J by 1 base, leaving 9 bases between them. The CDR3 DNA reads TGTGCCAGCAGCTTGGGACCGAACACTGAAGCTTTCTTT. Amino acid sequence: CASSLGPNTEAFF.

The V and J genes are TRBV20-1 and TRBJ2-7; D call uncertain. Germline lookup yields CDR1 DFQATT and CDR2 SNEGSKA (reference sequence). CDR3 length: 12 amino acids. V was clipped by 5 bases and J by 5 bases, with 13 bases between them. CDR3 residues: CSASPLTHEQYF. CDR3 DNA: TGCAGTGCTTCCCCGCTTACCCACGAGCAGTACTTC.

This clonotype was detected once. The V call is TRBV20-1, the J call TRBJ2-1; a weak D match, TRBD1 (7 bases). Germline-derived CDR1 and CDR2 are DFQATT and SNEGSKA (reference sequence). The CDR3 totals 15 residues. V was clipped by 3 bases and J by 0 bases, with 12 bases between them. The CDR3 region has the DNA TGCAGTGCTAGTGGCCAGGGGGGCTCCTACAATGAGCAGTTCTTC. Translation gives CSASGQGGSYNEQFF.

The gene calls are TRBV7-2 and TRBJ1-2; D not certain. Trimming shortened V by 2 bases and J by 3 bases, and 13 bases separated the two germline ends. This CDR3 contains 15 residues. The germline V gene has CDR1 SGHTA and CDR2 FQGNSA. The CDR3 here is CASSLTRQTHYGYTF. The CDR3 nucleotides are TGTGCCAGCAGCTTAACGCGGCAGACTCACTATGGCTACACCTTC.

The chain is built from TRBV28 and TRBJ1-2; 8 positions agree with TRBD1. V dropped 5 bases and J dropped 2; count of bases not matched to a gene: 7. The V gene's germline CDR1 is MDHEN and CDR2 SYDVKM. The CDR3 contains 15 residues. CDR3 in DNA: TGTGCCAGCAGTGATGTAACAGGGGGAAACTATGGCTACACCTTC. It specifies CASSDVTGGNYGYTF.

The chain has TRBV2 and TRBJ2-7; D call uncertain. The CDR3 extends over 14 amino acids. The germline gives CDR1 SNHLY, CDR2 FYNNEI. Trimming left V 6 bases short and J 4 bases short, with 16 bases between. The CDR3 DNA is TGTGCCAGCAGGGCATTGGCAGGCCCTTACGAGCAGTACTTC. Translated: CASRALAGPYEQYF.

V gene TRBV5-1 combines with J gene TRBJ2-1; D unclear. V lost 0 bases and J lost 8, with 12 bases in between. Germline assignment: CDR1 SGHRS and CDR2 YFSETQ. The CDR3 is made up of 14 amino acids. CDR3 coding DNA: TGCGCCAGCAGCTTGGTGGTTAGCAACGATGAGCAGTTCTTC. Translating it yields CASSLVVSNDEQFF. The whole variable domain, remainder taken from reference TRBV5-1 and TRBJ2-1, is KAGVTQTPRYLIKTRGQQVTLSCSPISGHRSVSWYQQTPGQGLQFLFEYFSETQRNKGNFPGRFSGRQFSNSRSEMNVSTLELGDSALYLCASSLVVSNDEQFFGPGTRLTVL.